The present TCR beta chain was sequenced within a study of blood T cell repertoires in COVID-19. Across the whole study: Samples taken during acute and convalescent COVID-19 were collected in the United States, Italy and Spain. The cDNA or gDNA used as material had been derived from T cells, B-cell-depleted T cells, or PBMCs.

Per the original data handling: Reference gene primer amplification gave estimated nucleated cell counts. The assay was immunoSEQ multiplex PCR, and TCRdb's table has in-frame clones only and misses some. V and J calls and clone size are those listed in that table; D and trimming were worked out from the DNA. The table includes some 150,000 clones, 80% detected once. J was trimmed by 4 bases and V by 5 bases; bases with no gene match: 7. CDR3 length: 14 amino acids. Germline-derived CDR1 and CDR2 are SEHNR and FQNEAQ (reference sequence). The chain links TRBV7-9 to TRBJ2-7, with 8 bases fitting TRBD2. The sequenced sample consisted of peripheral blood. The TCR originated in a man in his sixties with acute or convalescent COVID-19. CDR3 nucleotide sequence: TGTGCCAGCAGCAACAGCGGGAGTCTGTACGAGCAGTACTTC. The encoded protein is CASSNSGSLYEQYF.